This T cell receptor (beta chain) was profiled in a study of T cell responses to AZD1222 COVID-19 vaccine. Notes on this clone: No antigen is known for it.

Data came from immunoSEQ multiplex PCR; TCRdb stores just in-frame clones and leaves some out. This table has about 80,000 clones, 87% appearing once. Study-level points and caveats: The sample set comprised mostly white British donors with more females, and clonal diversity was possibly underestimated. Sampled repertoires all dated from after the peak T cell response. The reported proportion of spike-specific TCRs targeting unmutated variant regions was nearly half.

V trimming: 6 bases; J trimming: 5 bases; junction bases outside the gene matches: 7. Germline V CDR1 and CDR2: SGHRS, YFSETQ. The CDR3 sequence is 13 residues long. The J gene is TRBJ1-1, the V gene TRBV5-1, with 7 bases that match TRBD1. The receptor's source is an adult in good health. Specimen: peripheral blood, collected on day 0 of AZD1222 vaccination. The CDR3 sequence is CASTLDRETEAFF. The DNA of the CDR3 is TGCGCCAGCACCCTCGACAGGGAAACTGAAGCTTTCTTT. Together with reference TRBV5-1 and TRBJ1-1, the CDR3 gives the full variable domain: KAGVTQTPRYLIKTRGQQVTLSCSPISGHRSVSWYQQTPGQGLQFLFEYFSETQRNKGNFPGRFSGRQFSNSRSEMNVSTLELGDSALYLCASTLDRETEAFFGQGTRLTVV.